This TCR beta chain comes out of a study of beta chain features in type 1 diabetes. Investigators reverse transcribed all isolated RNA, so they sequenced expressed TCRB transcripts. Sequencing used immunoSEQ multiplex PCR; TCRdb keeps in-frame clones, though not all of them. Here the sample spans 130,000 to 150,000 clones, 40% to 60% being singletons. V was trimmed by 5 bases and J by 5 bases, leaving 9 bases between them. Per germline, CDR1 SEHNR and CDR2 FQNEAQ (reference sequence). This CDR3 spans 12 amino acids. The sequenced material came from Tregs from blood. The rearrangement joins TRBV7-9 to TRBJ1-2; D remains unclear. The clonotype originates from a man aged 18 to 30 in good health. The CDR3 protein is CASSPSGYGYTF. CDR3 DNA: TGTGCCAGCAGCCCTTCGGGGTATGGCTACACCTTC. Full variable domain (outside the CDR3, taken from reference TRBV7-9 and TRBJ1-2): DTGVSQNPRHKITKRGQNVTFRCDPISEHNRLYWYRQTLGQGPEFLTYFQNEAQLEKSRLLSDRFSAERPKGSFSTLEIQRTEQGDSAMYLCASSPSGYGYTFGSGTRLTVV.